The 10 T cell receptor beta chains below were found in one sample sequenced in a study of beta chain features in type 1 diabetes. The entirety of the isolated RNA underwent reverse transcription, so expressed TCRB transcripts were sequenced. Repertoires were generated with immunoSEQ multiplex PCR, while TCRdb's copy carries only in-frame clones and drops some. The top ten hold approximately 0.019% of the sample, which has over 350,000 clones, over 13% seen once. The sequencing input was naive CD4+ T cells from blood. These receptors were obtained from a woman aged 18-29 years in good health.

The chain joins TRBV29-1 to TRBJ2-5, with a possible D match to TRBD1 (6 bases). The CDR3 consists of 13 residues. V dropped 3 bases and J dropped 3 bases, with 11 bases sitting between them. Germline values: CDR1 SQVTM, CDR2 ANQGSEA. The CDR3 sequence: CSVDRGTKETQYF. CDR3 nucleotides: TGCAGCGTTGACAGGGGCACCAAAGAGACCCAGTACTTC. Full variable domain (outside the CDR3, taken from reference TRBV29-1 and TRBJ2-5): SAVISQKPSRDICQRGTSLTIQCQVDSQVTMMFWYRQQPGQSLTLIATANQGSEATYESGFVIDKFPISRPNLTFSTLTVSNMSPEDSSIYLCSVDRGTKETQYFGPGTRLLVL.

This chain joins TRBV6-5 and TRBJ1-1, with TRBD1 identical over 8 bases. Germline lookup yields CDR1 MNHEY and CDR2 SVGAGI. CDR3 size: 15 residues. The junction had 6 bases not matched to a gene; V was cut back by 4 bases and J by 2 bases. CDR3 sequence: CASSSQGAPNTEAFF. CDR3 bases: TGTGCCAGCAGTTCCCAGGGGGCTCCCAACACTGAAGCTTTCTTT.

The chain has TRBV6-1 and TRBJ2-7; 7 bases match TRBD2. Germline V lookup: CDR1 MNHNS, CDR2 SASEGT. With V trimmed by 8 bases and J by 0 bases, 4 bases remained unmatched. The CDR3 runs 13 residues. DNA for the CDR3: TGTGCCAGCTCTCGGACTAGCTCCTACGAGCAGTACTTC. Encoded protein: CASSRTSSYEQYF.

This clone was recorded a few times. V is TRBV30 and J is TRBJ2-1; 9 nucleotides line up with TRBD2. Germline trimming cut 0 bases from V and 7 bases from J; bases unmatched to any gene: 4. Germline loops: CDR1 GTSNPN, CDR2 SVGIG (reference sequence). The CDR3 sequence is 14 residues long. CDR3 sequence reads: CAWSVQGLANEQFF. Here the CDR3 DNA reads TGTGCCTGGAGTGTACAGGGACTAGCAAATGAGCAGTTCTTC.

The V call is TRBV4-2, the J call TRBJ1-1, with 9 bases fitting TRBD1. The CDR3 covers 16 residues. J was trimmed by 3 bases and V by 3 bases; bases with no gene match: 8. Germline V gene lookup returns CDR1 LGHNA and CDR2 YNFKEQ. CDR3 protein: CASSQVNRGLDTEAFF. CDR3 coding DNA: TGTGCCAGCAGCCAGGTAAACAGGGGGCTGGACACTGAAGCTTTCTTT.

This clone was seen a handful of times. V is TRBV7-2 and J is TRBJ2-1; 7 nucleotides line up with TRBD1. From germline, CDR1 is SGHTA and CDR2 FQGNSA. This CDR3 is built from 15 residues. V lost 3 bases to trimming and J lost 2 bases; unmatched junction nucleotides: 4. CDR3 region: CASSFSQGTYNEQFF. The CDR3, as DNA: TGTGCCAGCAGCTTCTCACAGGGGACCTACAATGAGCAGTTCTTC.

The V call is TRBV30, the J call TRBJ2-7; D is unresolved. This CDR3 spans 12 amino acids. Trimming left V 4 bases short and J 3 bases short, with 10 bases between. CDR1 and CDR2 from the germline V gene are GTSNPN and SVGIG (reference sequence). The CDR3: CAWISDLYEQYF. CDR3 DNA sequence: TGTGCCTGGATAAGCGATCTCTACGAGCAGTACTTC.

The rearrangement uses TRBV10-3 and TRBJ2-1; 14 nucleotides line up with TRBD2. Trimming took 8 bases from V and 7 from J; bases not matched to a gene: 7. Germline values: CDR1 ENHRY, CDR2 SYGVKD. This CDR3 has 15 amino acids. The CDR3 coding sequence is TGTGCCATCTCGGGGACTAGCGGGAGTGATAATGAGCAGTTCTTC. Protein sequence: CAISGTSGSDNEQFF.

The chain joins TRBV18 to TRBJ1-1; TRBD1 might be the D (5 bases). Germline CDR1 reads KGHSH; CDR2 reads LQKENI. The CDR3 spans 14 residues. V lost 4 bases to trimming and J lost 6 bases, with 15 bases between them. The CDR3 region has the DNA TGTGCCAGCTCACAGGACACCCTAGGCGCTGAAGCTTTCTTT. This encodes CASSQDTLGAEAFF.

This sequence joins TRBV7-2 and TRBJ1-1; tentatively, D is TRBD1 (6 bases). CDR1 SGHTA and CDR2 FQGNSA come from the germline V gene. This CDR3 has 12 amino acids. The V and J ends lost 3 bases and 12 bases respectively, with 14 bases between them. In DNA, the CDR3 is TGTGCCAGCAGCTTGGGACAAAGAAGGACTTTCTTT. This sequence encodes CASSLGQRRTFF.